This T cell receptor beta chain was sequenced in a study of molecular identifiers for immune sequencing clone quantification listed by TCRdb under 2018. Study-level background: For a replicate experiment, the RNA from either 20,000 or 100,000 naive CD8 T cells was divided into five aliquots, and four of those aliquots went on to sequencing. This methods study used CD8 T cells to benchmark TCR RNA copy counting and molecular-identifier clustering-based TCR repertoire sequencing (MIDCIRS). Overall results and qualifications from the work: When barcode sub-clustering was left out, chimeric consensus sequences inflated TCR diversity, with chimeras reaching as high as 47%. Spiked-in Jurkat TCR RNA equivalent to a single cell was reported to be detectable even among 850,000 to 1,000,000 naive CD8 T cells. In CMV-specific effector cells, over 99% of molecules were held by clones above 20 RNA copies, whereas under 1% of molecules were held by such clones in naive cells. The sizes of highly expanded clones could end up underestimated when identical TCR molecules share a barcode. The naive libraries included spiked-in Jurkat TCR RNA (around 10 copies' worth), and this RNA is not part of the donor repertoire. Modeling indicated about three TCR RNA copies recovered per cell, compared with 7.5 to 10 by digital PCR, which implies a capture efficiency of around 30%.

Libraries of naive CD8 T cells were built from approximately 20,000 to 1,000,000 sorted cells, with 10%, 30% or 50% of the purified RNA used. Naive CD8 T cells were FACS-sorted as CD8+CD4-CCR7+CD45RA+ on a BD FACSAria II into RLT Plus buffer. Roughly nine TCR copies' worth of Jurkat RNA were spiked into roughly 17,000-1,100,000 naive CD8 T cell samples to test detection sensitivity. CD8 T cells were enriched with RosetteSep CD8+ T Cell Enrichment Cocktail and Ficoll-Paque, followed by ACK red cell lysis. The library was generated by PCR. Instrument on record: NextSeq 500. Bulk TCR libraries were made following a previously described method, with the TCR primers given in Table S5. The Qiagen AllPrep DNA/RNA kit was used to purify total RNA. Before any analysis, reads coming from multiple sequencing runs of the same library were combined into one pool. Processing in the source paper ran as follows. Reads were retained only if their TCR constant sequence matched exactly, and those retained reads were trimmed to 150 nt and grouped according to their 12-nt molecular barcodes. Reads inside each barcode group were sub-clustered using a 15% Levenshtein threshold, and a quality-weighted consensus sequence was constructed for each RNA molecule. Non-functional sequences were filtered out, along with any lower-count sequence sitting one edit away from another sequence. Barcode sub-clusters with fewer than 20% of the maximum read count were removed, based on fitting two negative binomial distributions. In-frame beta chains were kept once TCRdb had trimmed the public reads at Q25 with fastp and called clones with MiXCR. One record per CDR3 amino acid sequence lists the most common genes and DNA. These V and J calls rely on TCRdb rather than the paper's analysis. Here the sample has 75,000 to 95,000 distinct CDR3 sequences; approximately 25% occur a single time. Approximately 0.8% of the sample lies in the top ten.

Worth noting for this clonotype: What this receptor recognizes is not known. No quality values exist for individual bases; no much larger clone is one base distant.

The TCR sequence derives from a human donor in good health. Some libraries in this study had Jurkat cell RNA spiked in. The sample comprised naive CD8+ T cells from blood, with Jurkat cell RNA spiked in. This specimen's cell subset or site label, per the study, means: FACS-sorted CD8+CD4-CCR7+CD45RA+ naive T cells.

This receptor carries the CDR3 CASSQTGSDTQYF. The bases read TGTGCCAGCAGCCAGACAGGGAGTGATACGCAGTATTTT. In this chain, TRBV3-1 is recombined with TRBJ2-3; 7 junctional bases match TRBD1. Clipping removes 3 bases from V and 6 bases from J, with 3 as the unmatched junction base count. CDR1 and CDR2 are drawn from the germline V gene (reference sequence): LGHDT, YNNKEL. There are 13 amino acids in the CDR3, from cysteine to phenylalanine inclusive. Only the CDR3 portion is preserved as DNA: 39 bases, with reading frame beginning at the first base.